This TCR beta chain appears in the sequencing data of a study of T cell responses to AZD1222 COVID-19 vaccine. This table comes from immunoSEQ multiplex PCR, and its TCRdb copy is limited to in-frame clones, with some not included. The sample lists approximately 110,000 clones; about nine tenths were seen once. This TCR was recovered from an adult in good health. The input for sequencing was peripheral blood, taken on day 0 of AZD1222 vaccination.

CDR3 amino acids: CASSENPGSHEQYF. In DNA form, the CDR3 reads TGTGCCAGCAGTGAAAATCCAGGGTCCCACGAGCAGTACTTC. The rearrangement links TRBV25-1 to TRBJ2-7, with D possibly being TRBD1 (5 bases). V was cut by 2 bases and J by 5 bases, with 13 bases left in between. CDR3 length: 14 amino acids. In germline, CDR1 is MGHDK, CDR2 SYGVNS.